This TCR beta chain is drawn from a study of T cell repertoires in cytomegalovirus infection. Study-wide background: Public TCR beta signatures were indicative of both CMV infection and a matching HLA type. Study observations and caveats: Cumulative frequency (of public TCR beta family members) identified carriers of CMV plus the relevant HLA. What dominated the ex vivo response were HLA-C-restricted CMV-specific TCR beta clonotypes.

One entry per CDR3 protein results from TCRdb running MiXCR on the reads. The sample records some 320,000 distinct CDR3 sequences, more than 8% being singletons. From germline, CDR1 is SGHTA and CDR2 FQGNSA. V shed 5 bases, J shed 6 bases, and the junction held 12 bases outside the gene matches. The CDR3 loop spans 15 amino acids. This clonotype was recorded many times. What it binds is not known. The sample was PBMCs. This sequence was found in a human donor in good health (CMV status not recorded). Some clones in this sample may be carry-over from other donors' samples. The chain employs TRBV7-2 and TRBJ1-2; 7 nucleotides match TRBD1. CDR3: CASSKRTGVADGYTF. The CDR3 nucleotides are TGTGCCAGCAGCAAGCGAACAGGGGTAGCGGATGGCTACACCTTC. The variable domain in full, completed from reference TRBV7-2 and TRBJ1-2, reads GAGVSQSPSNKVTEKGKDVELRCDPISGHTALYWYRQSLGQGLEFLIYFQGNSAPDKSGLPSDRFSAERTGGSVSTLTIQRTQQEDSAVYLCASSKRTGVADGYTFGSGTRLTVV.